The TCR beta chain under discussion was sequenced for a study of PD-1 blockade in classical Hodgkin lymphoma. Study conclusions and caveats: Patients who responded completely had about the same baseline diversity as newly diagnosed patients. After ASCT, patients who started nivolumab under 1 year later were excluded. When set against healthy donors, newly diagnosed patients were reported to show lower baseline TCR diversity.

Every patient experienced relapse after autologous stem cell transplantation, and brentuximab vedotin exposure varied. Concerning this clone: What it recognizes is unknown.

Assay used: immunoSEQ multiplex PCR; TCRdb lists only in-frame clones, some missing. Among some 32,000 clones listed, 82% were seen once. The length of the CDR3 is 17 residues. J is TRBJ1-5 and V is TRBV12-1; the tabulated D call, TRBD1, remains unverified against the DNA. TRBV12-1 is described as a pseudogene. The sample here was peripheral blood mononuclear cells (PBMCs), taken at baseline. The TCR was taken from a human donor with classical Hodgkin lymphoma. The CDR3 spells CASSFERRRDSNQPQHF. The CDR3, as DNA: TGTGCCAGCAGCTTTGAACGCCGCAGGGATAGCAATCAGCCCCAGCATTTT.